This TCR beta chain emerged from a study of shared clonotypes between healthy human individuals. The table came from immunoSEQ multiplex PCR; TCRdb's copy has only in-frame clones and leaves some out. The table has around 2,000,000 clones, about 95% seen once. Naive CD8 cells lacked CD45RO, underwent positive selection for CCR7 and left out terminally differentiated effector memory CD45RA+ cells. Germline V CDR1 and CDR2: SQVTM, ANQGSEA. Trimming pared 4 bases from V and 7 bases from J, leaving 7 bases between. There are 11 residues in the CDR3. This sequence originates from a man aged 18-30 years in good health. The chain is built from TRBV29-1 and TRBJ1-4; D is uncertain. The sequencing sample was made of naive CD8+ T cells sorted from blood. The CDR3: CSVVRTEKLFF. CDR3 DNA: TGCAGCGTTGTGCGGACTGAAAAACTGTTTTTT.